Following are 3 T cell receptor beta chains from one sample sequenced in a study of human T cells and chemical hapten exposure. Regarding time point: pre-sensitization, week 0. Treatment: therapeutic diphenylcyclopropenone sensitization with weekly scalp DPC. TCRdb reprocessed the RACE reads with MiXCR, giving one entry per CDR3 protein. The repertoire includes 300,000 to 450,000 distinct CDR3 sequences, around 5.5% of them detected once, and over 6.5% sits in the top ten. Sequenced here: whole blood, sampled in connection with sensitization to the hapten diphenylcyclopropenone (DPC). The receptor set was obtained from a woman aged 18-30 years with alopecia areata. Some clones in this sample may be carry-over from other donors' samples.

This clonotype was observed a handful of times. This rearrangement joins TRBV6-6 to TRBJ1-3; no definite D call. Trimming left V 6 bases short and J 3 bases short, with 24 bases between. The CDR3 extends over 18 amino acids. The germline gives CDR1 MNHNY, CDR2 SVGAGI (reference sequence). The CDR3: CASSLRRERAAGGNTIYF. Here the CDR3 DNA reads TGTGCCAGCAGCCTACGAAGAGAAAGGGCCGCTGGTGGAAACACCATATATTTT.

This clonotype was seen at least ten times. The genes are TRBV28 and TRBJ1-2, with a weak D call TRBD1 (6 bases). V shed 3 bases and J shed 0 bases, with 20 bases lying between them. CDR1 and CDR2 (germline): MDHEN, SYDVKM. The CDR3 totals 18 residues. The CDR3 spells CASSFGSGGGPANYGYTF. In nucleotides, the CDR3 is TGTGCCAGCAGTTTTGGGAGTGGGGGCGGCCCAGCTAACTATGGCTACACCTTC.

This clonotype was counted at least ten times. The chain combines TRBV7-9 with TRBJ2-1; the match to TRBD1 covers 11 bases. CDR1 SEHNR and CDR2 FQNEAQ come from the germline V gene (reference sequence). The CDR3 covers 15 residues. V shed 2 bases, J shed 8 bases, and the junction held 5 bases outside the gene matches. The CDR3 loop reads CASSLWDRGVDEQFF. CDR3 bases: TGTGCCAGCAGCTTATGGGACAGGGGGGTGGATGAGCAGTTCTTC.